The next 4 T cell receptor beta chains were all read from a single sample in a study of blood T cell repertoires in COVID-19. Here immunoSEQ multiplex PCR was the method, and the copy in TCRdb shows in-frame clones only, minus some. In the table there are some 130,000 clones, almost 85% of which are singletons. Sequencing was performed on PBMCs or T cells enriched from blood (not recorded which). The receptors shown here come from a man aged 40-55 years with acute COVID-19.

This clone was found a few times. Other DNA sequences of this sample code for an identical CDR3. The CDR3 protein is CASSQLDRGSDGYTF. The CDR3 DNA reads TGTGCCAGCAGCCAGTTGGACAGGGGCTCAGACGGCTACACCTTC. The genes are TRBV14 and TRBJ1-2; 9 nucleotides agree with TRBD1. This CDR3 has 15 amino acids. Germline loops: CDR1 SGHDN, CDR2 FVKESK. V trimming: 3 bases; J trimming: 8 bases; junction bases outside the gene matches: 10.

CDR3 coding DNA: TGTGCCAGCAGCCGAGCGGGAGTGGGCACCGGGGAGCTGTTTTTT. Its protein product is CASSRAGVGTGELFF. This chain connects TRBV7-8 to TRBJ2-2, with 8 bases fitting TRBD2. Germline CDR1 is SGHVS and CDR2 is FQNEAQ. V shed 5 bases, J shed 4 bases, and the junction held 6 bases outside the gene matches. There are 15 residues in the CDR3.

This clone was detected only once. The same CDR3 arises from other DNA sequences in this sample as well. This chain uses TRBV11-3 with TRBJ2-3, with 12 positions matching TRBD2. Looked up from germline, CDR1 is SGHNT and CDR2 is YENEEA. The ends lost 5 bases at V and 1 base at J; junction bases unmatched: 4. The CDR3 contains 16 residues. The CDR3 is CASSPGTSGRTDTQYF. In nucleotides, the CDR3 is TGTGCCAGCAGCCCGGGGACTAGCGGGCGCACAGATACGCAGTATTTT.

V usage is TRBV27 and J usage is TRBJ1-2, with 8 bases matching TRBD1. The CDR3 is made up of 14 amino acids. Germline lookup yields CDR1 MNHEY and CDR2 SMNVEV (reference sequence). The V and J ends lost 7 bases and 0 bases, in that order; junction bases with no gene match: 4. The CDR3 protein is CASKPTGANYGYTF. Here the CDR3 DNA reads TGTGCCAGCAAACCGACAGGGGCTAACTATGGCTACACCTTC.